This TCR beta chain comes out of a study of T cells in Graves' hyperthyroidism and ophthalmopathy. RNA transcripts provided the source from which TCR beta CDR3 regions were amplified. HTBI primers drove first-round RT-PCR of the TCR CDR3. TCRdb recomputed calls from the multiplex PCR reads with MiXCR, one row per CDR3 protein. Seen here are around 350,000 distinct CDR3 sequences, about 12% observed once, and the top ten hold roughly 9.2%. General study points: Most clonotypes that expanded in the thyroid above 0.001 also showed up in blood.

Turning to this clonotype: Its target is unknown.

The sequence was obtained from a young woman with Graves' hyperthyroidism. Specimen: blood.

In nucleotides, the CDR3 is TGTGCCAGCAGTTCGGTGTTGATCGTCGCGAACACCGGGGAGCTGTTTTTT. Protein product: CASSSVLIVANTGELFF. The V and J genes are TRBV12-3 or TRBV12-4 and TRBJ2-2; D gene unclear. The CDR3 runs to 17 residues. The V end was cut by 4 bases, the J end by 0 bases, with 15 bases between.